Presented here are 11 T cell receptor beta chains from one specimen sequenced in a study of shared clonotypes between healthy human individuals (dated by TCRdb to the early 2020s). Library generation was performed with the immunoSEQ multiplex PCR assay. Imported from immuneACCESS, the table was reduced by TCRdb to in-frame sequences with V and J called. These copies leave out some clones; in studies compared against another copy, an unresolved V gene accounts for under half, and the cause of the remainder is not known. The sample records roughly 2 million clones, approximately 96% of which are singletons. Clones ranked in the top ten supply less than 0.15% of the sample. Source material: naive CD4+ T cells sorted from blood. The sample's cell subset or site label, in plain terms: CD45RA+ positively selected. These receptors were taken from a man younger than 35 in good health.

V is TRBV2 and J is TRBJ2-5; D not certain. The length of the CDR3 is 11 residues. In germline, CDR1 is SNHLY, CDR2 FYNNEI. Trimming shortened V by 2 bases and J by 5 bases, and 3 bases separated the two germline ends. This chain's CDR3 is CASSEHETQYF. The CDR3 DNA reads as TGTGCCAGCAGTGAACACGAGACCCAGTACTTC.

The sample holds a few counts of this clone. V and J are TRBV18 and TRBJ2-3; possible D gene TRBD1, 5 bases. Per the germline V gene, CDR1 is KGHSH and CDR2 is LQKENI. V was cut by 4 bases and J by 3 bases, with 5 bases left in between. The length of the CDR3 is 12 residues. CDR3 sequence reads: CASSQGTDTQYF. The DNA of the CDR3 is TGTGCCAGCTCACAGGGGACAGATACGCAGTATTTT.

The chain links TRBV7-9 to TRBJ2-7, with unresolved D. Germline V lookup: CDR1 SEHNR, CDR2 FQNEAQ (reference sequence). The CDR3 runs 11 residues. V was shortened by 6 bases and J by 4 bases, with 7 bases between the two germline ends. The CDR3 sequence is CASSVEYEQYF. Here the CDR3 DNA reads TGTGCCAGCAGTGTAGAATACGAGCAGTACTTC.

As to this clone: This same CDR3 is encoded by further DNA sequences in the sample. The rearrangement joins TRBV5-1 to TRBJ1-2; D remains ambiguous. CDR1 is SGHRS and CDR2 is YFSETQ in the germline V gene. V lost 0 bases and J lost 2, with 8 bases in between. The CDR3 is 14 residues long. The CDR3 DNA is TGCGCCAGCAGCTTGGGACACTCAAACTATGGCTACACCTTC. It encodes CASSLGHSNYGYTF.

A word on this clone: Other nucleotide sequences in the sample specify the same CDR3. The CDR3 loop is CAWSAASSYNSPLHF. In nucleotides, the CDR3 is TGTGCCTGGAGTGCGGCGAGCTCCTATAATTCACCCCTCCACTTT. The chain links TRBV30 to TRBJ1-6, with D hard to call. Germline V lookup: CDR1 GTSNPN, CDR2 SVGIG (reference sequence). The germline V and J ends were trimmed by 1 base and 0 bases, with 7 bases remaining between them. The CDR3 contains 15 residues.

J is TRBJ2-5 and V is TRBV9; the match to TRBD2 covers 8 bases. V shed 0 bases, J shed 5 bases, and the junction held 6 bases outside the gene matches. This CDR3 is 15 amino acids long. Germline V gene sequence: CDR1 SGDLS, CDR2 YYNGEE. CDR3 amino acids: CASSVDGGGPETQYF. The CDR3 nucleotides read TGTGCCAGCAGCGTAGACGGGGGGGGCCCGGAGACCCAGTACTTC. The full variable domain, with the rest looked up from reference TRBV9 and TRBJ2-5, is DSGVTQTPKHLITATGQRVTLRCSPRSGDLSVYWYQQSLDQGLQFLIQYYNGEERAKGNILERFSAQQFPDLHSELNLSSLELGDSALYFCASSVDGGGPETQYFGPGTRLLVL.

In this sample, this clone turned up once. CDR3 DNA: TGCGCCAGCAGCCAAGAGATCGGGGACGCAAACATTCAGTACTTC. It encodes CASSQEIGDANIQYF. The V call is TRBV4-3, the J call TRBJ2-4; D may be TRBD1 or TRBD2 (5 bases each). Per germline, CDR1 LGHNA and CDR2 YSLEER. V lost 0 bases to trimming and J lost 6 bases, with 12 bases between them. The CDR3 covers 15 residues.

The DNA for the CDR3 is TGTGCCAGCAGGGGTGGGCTTGGGAATGAGCAGTTCTTC. It encodes CASRGGLGNEQFF. The rearrangement joins TRBV11-2 to TRBJ2-1; D gene uncertain. Germline V gives CDR1 SGHAT, CDR2 FQNNGV. The V and J ends lost 6 bases and 7 bases respectively, with 13 bases between them. The length of the CDR3 is 13 residues.

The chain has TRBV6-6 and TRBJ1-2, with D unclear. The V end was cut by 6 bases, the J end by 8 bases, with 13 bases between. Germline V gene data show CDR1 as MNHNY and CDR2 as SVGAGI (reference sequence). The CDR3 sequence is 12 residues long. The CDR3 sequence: CASRQWESGYTF. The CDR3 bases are TGTGCCAGCAGGCAATGGGAATCCGGCTACACCTTC.

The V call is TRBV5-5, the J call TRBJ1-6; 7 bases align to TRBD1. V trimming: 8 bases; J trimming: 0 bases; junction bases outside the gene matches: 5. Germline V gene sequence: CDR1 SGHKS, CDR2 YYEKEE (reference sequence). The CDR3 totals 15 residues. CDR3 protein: CASNRGGSYNSPLHF. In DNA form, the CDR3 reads TGTGCCAGTAACAGGGGAGGCTCCTATAATTCACCCCTCCACTTT. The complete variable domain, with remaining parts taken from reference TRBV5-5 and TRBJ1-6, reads DAGVTQSPTHLIKTRGQQVTLRCSPISGHKSVSWYQQVLGQGPQFIFQYYEKEERGRGNFPDRFSARQFPNYSSELNVNALLLGDSALYLCASNRGGSYNSPLHFGNGTRLTVT.

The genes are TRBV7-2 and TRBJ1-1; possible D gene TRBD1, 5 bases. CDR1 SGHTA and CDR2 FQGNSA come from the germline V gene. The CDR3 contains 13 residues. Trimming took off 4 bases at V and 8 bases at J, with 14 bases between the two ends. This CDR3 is CASSSRYRDEAFF. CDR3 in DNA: TGTGCCAGCAGCTCAAGGTACCGGGACGAAGCTTTCTTT.